The rows below give T cell receptor beta chains drawn from one sample of a study of shared T cell receptors in the human thymus. Repertoires were generated with immunoSEQ multiplex PCR, while TCRdb's copy carries only in-frame clones and drops some. The sample includes roughly 710,000 clones, around 85% of them seen just once. Separately, the same data were catalogued under a study of human thymus T cells.

Sequencing was performed on thymocytes. These receptors all come from a girl under three years old with a congenital heart defect. The conserved cysteine and the conserved F or W are not part of the CDR3 here.

V,J,CDR3
TRBV9,TRBJ1-4,ASIRGGSRVNEKLF
TRBV5-1,TRBJ2-3,ASSLAPGLTSTDTQY
TRBV7-9,TRBJ2-7,ASTLDSNPYEQY
TRBV5-7,TRBJ2-7,ASSPSQDYEQY
TRBV5-1,TRBJ2-2,ASSFQGTGELF
TRBV7-3,TRBJ2-2,ASSPTGPTGELF
TRBV5-1,TRBJ2-1,ASSPRTREDNEQF
TRBV13,TRBJ1-1,ASSFDTENTEAF
TRBV5-8,TRBJ2-3,ASSLVWLHQY
TRBV5-1,TRBJ1-1,ASSLDLSGGGNTEAF
TRBV5-5,TRBJ1-1,ASSPGWSNTEAF
TRBV5-1,TRBJ2-5,ASSLGDPGETQY
TRBV6-1,TRBJ1-1,ASSEASTDRMNTEAF
TRBV9,TRBJ2-1,ASSTGTVRDSNNEQF
TRBV19,TRBJ1-1,ASTSPGGGVRTEAF
TRBV7-4,TRBJ2-7,ASVGGDSPYEQY
TRBV9,TRBJ1-1,ASNPGGSMNTEAF
TRBV14,TRBJ2-1,ASSRPRRGGGAWEQF
TRBV5-1,TRBJ2-7,ASSFGLGRQYEQY
TRBV5-1,TRBJ2-1,ASSWGLAVPYNEQF
TRBV27,TRBJ1-1,ASIPGQGKAKDTEAF
TRBV28,TRBJ2-7,ASSLECRQGSYEQY
TRBV15,TRBJ2-3,ATSSRLLASALTHTDTQY
TRBV15,TRBJ2-2,ATSRVLQTPNTGELF
TRBV5-1,TRBJ1-2,ASSWRGGYPYSYGYT
TRBV23-1,TRBJ2-1,ASNPSGGAGEQF
TRBV2,TRBJ2-1,ASSVPTDNEQF
TRBV9,TRBJ2-5,ASSVAPQRGGKETQY
TRBV11-1,TRBJ1-1,ASKPGRMNTEAF
TRBV7-2,TRBJ2-5,ASSLGPRPGLRGKETQY
TRBV13,TRBJ2-3,ASSPGLDFTDTQY
TRBV9,TRBJ1-1,ASSVAGTGSTEAF
TRBV4-2,TRBJ2-1,ASSLHRLAGEQF
TRBV6-5,TRBJ2-1,ASRPGQRSYNEQF